This TCR beta chain was sequenced in a study of cytomegalovirus exposure and HLA in healthy donors. The V end was cut by 1 base, the J end by 5 bases, with 12 bases between. This CDR3 comprises 14 residues. The V gene's germline CDR1 is SGHNT and CDR2 YYREEE (reference sequence). The PCR ran on 60 Vbeta and 13 Jbeta primers. TCRdb keeps only in-frame clones here, not all; method: immunoSEQ multiplex PCR. The data contain around 180,000 clones, 84% of them singletons. The genes are TRBV5-4 and TRBJ2-5, with a possible D match to TRBD1 (6 bases). Sequenced: PBMCs. The TCR was taken from a girl under 18 in good health and CMV-seropositive. The CDR3 protein is CASSLRGHGETQYF. The CDR3 DNA reads TGTGCCAGCAGCTTGAGGGGACACGGGGAGACCCAGTACTTC.